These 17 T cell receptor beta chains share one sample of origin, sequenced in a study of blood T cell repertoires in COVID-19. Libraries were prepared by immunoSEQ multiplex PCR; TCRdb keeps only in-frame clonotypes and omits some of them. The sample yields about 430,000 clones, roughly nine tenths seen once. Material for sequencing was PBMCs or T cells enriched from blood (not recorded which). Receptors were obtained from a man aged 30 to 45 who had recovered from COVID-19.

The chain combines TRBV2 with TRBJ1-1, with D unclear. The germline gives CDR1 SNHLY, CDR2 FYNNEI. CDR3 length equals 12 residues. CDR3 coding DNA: TGTGTAGCGGGGATTATGAACACTGAAGCTTTCTTT. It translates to CVAGIMNTEAFF.

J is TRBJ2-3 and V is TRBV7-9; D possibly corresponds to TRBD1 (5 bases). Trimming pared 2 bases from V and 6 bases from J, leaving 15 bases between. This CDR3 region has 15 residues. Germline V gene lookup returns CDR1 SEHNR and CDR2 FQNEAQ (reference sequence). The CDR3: CASSLSWPGSDTQYF. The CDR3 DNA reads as TGTGCCAGCAGCTTATCTTGGCCAGGGTCTGATACGCAGTATTTT.

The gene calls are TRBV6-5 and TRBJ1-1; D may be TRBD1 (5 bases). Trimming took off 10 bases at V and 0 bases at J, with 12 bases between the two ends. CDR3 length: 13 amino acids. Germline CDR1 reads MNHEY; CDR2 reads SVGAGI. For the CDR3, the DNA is TGTGCCACCCACCCGGGGGTGAACACTGAAGCTTTCTTT. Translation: CATHPGVNTEAFF.

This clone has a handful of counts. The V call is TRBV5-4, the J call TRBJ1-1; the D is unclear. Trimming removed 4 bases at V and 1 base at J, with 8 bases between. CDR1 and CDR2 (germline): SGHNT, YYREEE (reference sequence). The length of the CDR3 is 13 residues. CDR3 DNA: TGTGCCAGCAGCCCGACATCGAACACTGAAGCTTTCTTT. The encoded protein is CASSPTSNTEAFF. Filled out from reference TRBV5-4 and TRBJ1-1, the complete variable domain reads ETGVTQSPTHLIKTRGQQVTLRCSSQSGHNTVSWYQQALGQGPQFIFQYYREEENGRGNFPPRFSGLQFPNYSSELNVNALELDDSALYLCASSPTSNTEAFFGQGTRLTVV.

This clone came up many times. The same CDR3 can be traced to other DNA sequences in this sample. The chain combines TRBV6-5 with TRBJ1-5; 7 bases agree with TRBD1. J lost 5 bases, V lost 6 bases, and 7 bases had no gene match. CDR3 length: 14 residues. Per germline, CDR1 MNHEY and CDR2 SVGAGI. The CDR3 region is CASSASGGYQPQHF. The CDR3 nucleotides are TGTGCCAGCAGCGCCTCAGGGGGGTATCAGCCCCAGCATTTT.

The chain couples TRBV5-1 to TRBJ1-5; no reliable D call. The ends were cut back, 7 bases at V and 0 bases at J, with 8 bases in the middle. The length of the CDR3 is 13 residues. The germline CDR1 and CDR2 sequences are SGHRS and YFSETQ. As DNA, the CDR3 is TGCGCCAGCGCGCCCTATAGCAATCAGCCCCAGCATTTT. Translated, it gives CASAPYSNQPQHF.

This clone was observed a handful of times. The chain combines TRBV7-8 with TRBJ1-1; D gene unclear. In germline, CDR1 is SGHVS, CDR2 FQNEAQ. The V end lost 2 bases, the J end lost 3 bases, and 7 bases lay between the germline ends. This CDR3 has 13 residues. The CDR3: CASSLSGYTEAFF. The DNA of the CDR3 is TGTGCCAGCAGCTTATCCGGGTACACTGAAGCTTTCTTT.

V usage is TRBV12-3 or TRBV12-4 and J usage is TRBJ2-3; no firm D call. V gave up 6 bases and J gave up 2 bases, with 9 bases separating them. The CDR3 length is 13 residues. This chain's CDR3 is CASSLQDTDTQYF. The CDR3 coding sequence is TGTGCCAGCAGCCTCCAGGACACAGATACGCAGTATTTT.

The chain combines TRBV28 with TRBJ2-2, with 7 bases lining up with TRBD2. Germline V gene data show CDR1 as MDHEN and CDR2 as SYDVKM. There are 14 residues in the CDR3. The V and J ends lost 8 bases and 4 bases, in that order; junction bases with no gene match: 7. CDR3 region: CASGEGRVTGELFF. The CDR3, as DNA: TGTGCCAGCGGGGAGGGCCGGGTCACCGGGGAGCTGTTTTTT.

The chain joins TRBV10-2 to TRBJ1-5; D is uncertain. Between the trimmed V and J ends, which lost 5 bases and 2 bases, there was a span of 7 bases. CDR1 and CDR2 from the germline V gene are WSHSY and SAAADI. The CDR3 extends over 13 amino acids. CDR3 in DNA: TGCGCCAGCAGTCTTCCGGGCAATCAGCCCCAGCATTTT. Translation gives CASSLPGNQPQHF.

CDR3 sequence (DNA): TGTGCCAGCAGGAAGACAGGGGCAGATACGCAGTATTTT. Translated: CASRKTGADTQYF. The gene calls are TRBV27 and TRBJ2-3; 8 bases agree with TRBD1. The CDR3 has 13 amino acids. Per the germline V gene, CDR1 is MNHEY and CDR2 is SMNVEV (reference sequence). V lost 6 bases to trimming and J lost 4 bases; unmatched junction nucleotides: 3.

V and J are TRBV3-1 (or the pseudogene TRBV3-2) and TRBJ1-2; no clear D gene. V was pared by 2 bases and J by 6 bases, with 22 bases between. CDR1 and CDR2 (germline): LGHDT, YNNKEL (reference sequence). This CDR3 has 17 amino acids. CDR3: CASSQTRAVTRSDGYTF. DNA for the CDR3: TGTGCCAGCAGCCAAACGAGGGCTGTTACGAGGTCTGATGGCTACACCTTC.

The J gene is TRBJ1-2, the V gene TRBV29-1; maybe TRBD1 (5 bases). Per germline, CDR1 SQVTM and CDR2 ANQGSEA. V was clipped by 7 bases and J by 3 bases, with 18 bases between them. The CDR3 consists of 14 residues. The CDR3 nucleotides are TGCAGCGCCCCTTTGGGGCCGCGATACTATGGCTACACCTTC. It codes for CSAPLGPRYYGYTF.

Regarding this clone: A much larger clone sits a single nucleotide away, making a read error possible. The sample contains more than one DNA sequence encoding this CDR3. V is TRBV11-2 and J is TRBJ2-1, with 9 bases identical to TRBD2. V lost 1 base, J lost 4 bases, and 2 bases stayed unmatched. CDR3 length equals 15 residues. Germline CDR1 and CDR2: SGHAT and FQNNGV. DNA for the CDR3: TGTGCCAGCAGCTTAGGACTAGCGGAATACAATGAGCAGTTCTTC. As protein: CASSLGLAEYNEQFF.

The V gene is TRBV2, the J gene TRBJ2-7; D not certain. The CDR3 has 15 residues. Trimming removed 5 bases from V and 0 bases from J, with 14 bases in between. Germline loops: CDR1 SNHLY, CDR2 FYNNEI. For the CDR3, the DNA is TGTGCCAGCAGTTCAACTGGGCGAGCCTCCTACGAGCAGTACTTC. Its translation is CASSSTGRASYEQYF. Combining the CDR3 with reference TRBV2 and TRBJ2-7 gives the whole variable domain EPEVTQTPSHQVTQMGQEVILRCVPISNHLYFYWYRQILGQKVEFLVSFYNNEISEKSEIFDDQFSVERPDGSNFTLKIRSTKLEDSAMYFCASSSTGRASYEQYFGPGTRLTVT.

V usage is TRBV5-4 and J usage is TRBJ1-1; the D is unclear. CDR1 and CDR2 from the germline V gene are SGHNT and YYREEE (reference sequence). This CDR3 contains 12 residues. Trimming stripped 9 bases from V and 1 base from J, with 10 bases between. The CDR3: CATMRRNTEAFF. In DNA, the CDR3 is TGTGCCACCATGCGGAGGAACACTGAAGCTTTCTTT. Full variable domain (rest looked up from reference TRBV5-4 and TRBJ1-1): ETGVTQSPTHLIKTRGQQVTLRCSSQSGHNTVSWYQQALGQGPQFIFQYYREEENGRGNFPPRFSGLQFPNYSSELNVNALELDDSALYLCATMRRNTEAFFGQGTRLTVV.

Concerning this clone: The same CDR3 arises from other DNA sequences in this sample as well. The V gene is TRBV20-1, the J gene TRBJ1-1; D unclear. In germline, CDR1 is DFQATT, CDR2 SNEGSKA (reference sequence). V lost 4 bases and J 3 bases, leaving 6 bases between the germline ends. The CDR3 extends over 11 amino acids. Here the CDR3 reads CSANSYTEAFF. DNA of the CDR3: TGCAGTGCTAATTCGTACACTGAAGCTTTCTTT.